The clone carrying this T cell receptor (beta chain) was recorded many times. Its antigen is unknown. CDR1 and CDR2 from the germline V gene are LGHDT and YNNKEL (reference sequence). Between the trimmed V and J ends, which lost 4 bases and 7 bases, there was a span of 8 bases. This CDR3 region has 12 residues. This record comes from a study of neurological immune-mediated disorders. General observations from the study: Across subjects, no CDR3 amino acid sequence appeared in expanded clones of more than one subject, a finding that suggested private repertoires in all groups.

Synthesis of cDNA was performed by 5'RACE using 10-nucleotide random UMIs. Over 160 million TCR-beta sequences from 15-18 subjects came out of each sequencing run. TCRdb reanalysed the 5' RACE reads using MiXCR and keeps one entry per CDR3 protein. The data contain about 80,000 distinct CDR3 sequences, 5% to 6% of them singletons. Unsorted libraries came from 2 million PBMCs stored at -80 °C. The clonotype originates from a woman in her twenties or thirties with multiple sclerosis. V and J are TRBV3-1 and TRBJ2-1, with a possible D match to TRBD2 (5 bases). The sequenced material came from PBMCs. CDR3 loop: CASSRTRNEQFF. CDR3 bases: TGTGCCAGCAGCCGGACTCGGAATGAGCAGTTCTTC.